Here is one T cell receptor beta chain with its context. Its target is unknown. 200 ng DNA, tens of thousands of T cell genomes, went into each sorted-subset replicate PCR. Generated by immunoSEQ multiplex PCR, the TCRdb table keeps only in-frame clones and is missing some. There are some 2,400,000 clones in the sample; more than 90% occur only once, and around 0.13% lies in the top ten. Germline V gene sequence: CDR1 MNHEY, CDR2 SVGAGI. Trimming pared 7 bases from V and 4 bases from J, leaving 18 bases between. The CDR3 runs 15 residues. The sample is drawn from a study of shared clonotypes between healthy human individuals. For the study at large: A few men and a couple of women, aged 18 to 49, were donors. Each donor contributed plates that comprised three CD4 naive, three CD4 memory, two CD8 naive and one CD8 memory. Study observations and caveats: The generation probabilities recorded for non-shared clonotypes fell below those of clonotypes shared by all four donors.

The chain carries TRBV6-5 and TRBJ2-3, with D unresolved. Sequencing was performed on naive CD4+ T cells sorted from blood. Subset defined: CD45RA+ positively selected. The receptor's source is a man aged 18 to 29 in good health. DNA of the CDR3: TGTGCCAGCACCCATGACAACACAGCTTCAGATACGCAGTATTTT. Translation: CASTHDNTASDTQYF.